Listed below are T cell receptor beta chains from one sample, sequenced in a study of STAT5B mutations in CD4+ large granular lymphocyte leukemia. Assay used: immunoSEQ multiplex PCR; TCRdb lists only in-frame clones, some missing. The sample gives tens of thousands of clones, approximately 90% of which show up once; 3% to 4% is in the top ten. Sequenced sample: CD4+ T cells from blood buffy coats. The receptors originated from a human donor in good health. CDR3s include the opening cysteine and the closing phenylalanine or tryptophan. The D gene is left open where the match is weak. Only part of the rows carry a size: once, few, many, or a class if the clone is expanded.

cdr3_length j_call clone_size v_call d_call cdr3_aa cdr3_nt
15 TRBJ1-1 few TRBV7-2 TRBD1 CASSWDRRLNTEAFF TGTGCCAGCAGCTGGGACAGGCGACTGAACACTGAAGCTTTCTTT
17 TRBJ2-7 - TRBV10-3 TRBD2 CAISESKGLAGEGEQYF TGTGCCATCAGTGAGTCGAAGGGACTAGCGGGAGAAGGCGAGCAGTACTTC
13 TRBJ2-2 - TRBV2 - CASSEAWGGELFF TGTGCCAGCAGTGAAGCATGGGGTGGGGAGCTGTTTTTT
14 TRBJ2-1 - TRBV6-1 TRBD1 CAGGRDRGYNEQFF TGTGCCGGCGGCCGGGACAGGGGCTACAATGAGCAGTTCTTC
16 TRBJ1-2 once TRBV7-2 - CASSPSPNRVPPGYTF TGTGCCAGCAGCCCCTCACCGAACAGGGTCCCGCCTGGCTACACCTTC
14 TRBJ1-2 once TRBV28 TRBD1 CASSFSGGDYGYTF TGTGCCAGCAGTTTCTCAGGGGGCGACTATGGCTACACCTTC
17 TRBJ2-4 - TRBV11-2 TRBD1 CASSQDDRGRTKNIQYF TGTGCCAGCAGCCAAGATGACAGGGGGCGCACCAAAAACATTCAGTACTTC
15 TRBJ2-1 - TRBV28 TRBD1 CASSPTGVSYNEQFF TGTGCCAGCAGTCCAACAGGGGTCTCCTACAATGAGCAGTTCTTC
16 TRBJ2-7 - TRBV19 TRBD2 CASRTYGTSGYYEQYF TGTGCCAGTAGGACGTATGGGACTAGCGGGTACTACGAGCAGTACTTC
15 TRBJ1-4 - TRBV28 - CASRGGLGRREKLFF TGTGCCAGCAGAGGAGGATTAGGGCGTCGTGAAAAACTGTTTTTT
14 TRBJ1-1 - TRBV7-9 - CASSLRQENTEAFF TGTGCCAGCAGCTTAAGGCAGGAGAACACTGAAGCTTTCTTT
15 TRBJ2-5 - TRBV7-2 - CASSFSGTSLETQYF TGTGCCAGCAGCTTCTCAGGGACTTCTCTGGAGACCCAGTACTTC
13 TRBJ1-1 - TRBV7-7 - CASSSGRETQAFF TGTGCTAGCAGCTCAGGGCGGGAGACGCAAGCTTTCTTT
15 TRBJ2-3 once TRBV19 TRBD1 CASSDRALGTDTQYF TGTGCCAGTAGTGACAGGGCACTTGGGACAGATACGCAGTATTTT